A single sample is the source of the 13 T cell receptor beta chains below, sequenced in a study of OX40 agonist ivuxolimab in advanced cancers. Some clones are missing from TCRdb's copy, which holds only in-frame ones; the method was immunoSEQ multiplex PCR. The table includes under 90,000 clones, approximately 89% detected once. Sequenced material: CD4+ or CD8+ T cells sorted from blood, taken in a trial of the OX40 agonist ivuxolimab. All receptors come from an adult with an advanced solid tumor such as melanoma, head and neck, liver or kidney cancer.

This chain links TRBV4-1 with TRBJ1-2; possibly TRBD1 for D (5 bases). V was trimmed by 1 base and J by 7 bases, leaving 13 bases between them. The germline CDR1 and CDR2 sequences are MGHRA and YSYEKL. The CDR3 is 14 amino acids. The CDR3 here is CASSQAGTPIGYTF. The DNA for the CDR3 is TGCGCCAGCAGCCAAGCCGGGACCCCAATTGGCTACACCTTC.

The rearrangement joins TRBV5-1 to TRBJ2-1; TRBD2 is a possible D gene (5 bases). Germline V gene lookup returns CDR1 SGHRS and CDR2 YFSETQ. The CDR3 runs 15 residues. V lost 2 bases and J lost 4, with 13 bases in between. CDR3 in DNA: TGCGCCAGCAGCTTCGGATCTAGCTGGTACAATGAGCAGTTCTTC. It is translated as CASSFGSSWYNEQFF.

This clone was seen only once. The chain is built from TRBV19 and TRBJ1-6, with D possibly TRBD1 on 5 matching bases. The ends were cut back, 5 bases at V and 9 bases at J, with 11 bases in the middle. CDR1 is LNHDA and CDR2 is SQIVND in the germline V gene (reference sequence). The CDR3 loop spans 13 amino acids. The chain's CDR3 is CASSSRAASPLHF. CDR3 DNA: TGTGCCAGTAGTTCCAGGGCTGCTTCACCCCTCCACTTT.

This chain uses TRBV9 with TRBJ2-2; 8 bases agree with TRBD2. The CDR3 loop spans 16 amino acids. Trimming at V came to 3 bases and at J to 1 base, leaving 5 bases not matched to a gene. Germline V CDR1 and CDR2: SGDLS, YYNGEE. CDR3 in amino acids: CASSARLAQNTGELFF. DNA of the CDR3: TGTGCCAGCAGCGCAAGACTAGCGCAGAACACCGGGGAGCTGTTTTTT. Looking up the rest from reference TRBV9 and TRBJ2-2 gives the full variable domain: DSGVTQTPKHLITATGQRVTLRCSPRSGDLSVYWYQQSLDQGLQFLIQYYNGEERAKGNILERFSAQQFPDLHSELNLSSLELGDSALYFCASSARLAQNTGELFFGEGSRLTVL.

CDR3 DNA: TGTGCCGCGGCAGGAGATTTGAGAGTGATAGATGGCTACACCTTC. Translating gives CAAAGDLRVIDGYTF. The chain recombines TRBV6-5 with TRBJ1-2; unclear D gene. CDR3 size: 15 residues. Germline lookup yields CDR1 MNHEY and CDR2 SVGAGI. Deletions cut 11 bases from V and 6 bases from J, with 25 bases between.

The chain has TRBV11-1 and TRBJ1-1; no clear D. The CDR3 spans 14 residues. V shed 1 base and J shed 5 bases, with 11 bases lying between them. Per the germline V gene, CDR1 is SGHAT and CDR2 is FQDESV (reference sequence). CDR3 sequence reads: CASSLGTARTEAFF. DNA of the CDR3: TGTGCCAGCAGCTTAGGGACGGCGAGGACTGAAGCTTTCTTT.

This clone was seen a few times. The V call is TRBV19, the J call TRBJ1-1; maybe TRBD1 (5 bases). The V gene's germline CDR1 is LNHDA and CDR2 SQIVND (reference sequence). Trimming left V 10 bases short and J 5 bases short, with 11 bases between. This CDR3 has 11 residues. CDR3 amino acids: CATREATEAFF. The CDR3 region has the DNA TGTGCCACCAGGGAGGCGACTGAAGCTTTCTTT.

The rearrangement links TRBV19 to TRBJ1-1; maybe TRBD1 (6 bases). CDR1 is LNHDA, CDR2 SQIVND, per germline (reference sequence). V was clipped by 5 bases and J by 3 bases, with 22 bases between them. This CDR3 has 17 residues. This CDR3 reads CASSSAPRGPPDTEAFF. CDR3 nucleotide sequence: TGTGCCAGTAGTTCGGCCCCCAGGGGACCGCCGGACACTGAAGCTTTCTTT.

The chain joins TRBV6-1 to TRBJ1-5, with unresolved D. From germline, CDR1 is MNHNS and CDR2 SASEGT. The CDR3 has 16 residues. V lost 4 bases and J 0 bases, leaving 13 bases between the germline ends. DNA for the CDR3: TGTGCCAGCAGTGGCATCCGGGAAATTAGCAATCAGCCCCAGCATTTT. Amino acid sequence: CASSGIREISNQPQHF.

The chain has TRBV29-1 and TRBJ2-5, with D perhaps matching TRBD2 (6 bases). The germline V gene encodes CDR1 SQVTM and CDR2 ANQGSEA. The CDR3 contains 13 residues. V lost 6 bases, J lost 5 bases, and 16 bases lay in between. CDR3 nucleotide sequence: TGCAGCGTGGGCGAAGGTCTAGCGGAGACCCAGTACTTC. This sequence encodes CSVGEGLAETQYF.

This sequence joins TRBV7-6 and TRBJ2-7, with 8 bases matching TRBD2. With V trimmed by 5 bases and J by 0 bases, 6 bases remained unmatched. CDR1 and CDR2 from the germline V gene are SGHVS and FNYEAQ. The CDR3 spans 15 residues. The CDR3 sequence is CASSPLGLVSYEQYF. In DNA, the CDR3 is TGTGCCAGCAGCCCCCTGGGACTAGTCTCCTACGAGCAGTACTTC.

V and J are TRBV30 and TRBJ1-5; D is unresolved. V lost 1 base and J 9 bases, leaving 13 bases between the germline ends. This CDR3 region has 13 residues. Germline-derived CDR1 and CDR2 are GTSNPN and SVGIG (reference sequence). CDR3 nucleotide sequence: TGTGCCTGGAGTGGGAGGCCGGGAAGGCCCCAGCATTTT. This encodes CAWSGRPGRPQHF.

The chain is built from TRBV9 and TRBJ2-7; 14 bases map to TRBD2. The V gene's germline CDR1 is SGDLS and CDR2 YYNGEE. This CDR3 has 21 residues. With 0 bases clipped from V and 4 bases from J, the junction kept 18 bases outside the gene matches. In nucleotides, the CDR3 is TGTGCCAGCAGCGTAGCTTTTTCGATGCGACTAGCGGGAGGGGATGGTTACGAGCAGTACTTC. This gives the protein CASSVAFSMRLAGGDGYEQYF.